This T cell receptor beta chain was obtained from a study of CD8 T cells in ankylosing spondylitis. Making the TCR beta libraries involved quantitative 5'-RACE with molecular barcodes. TCRdb used MiXCR to reprocess the 5' RACE reads, holding one entry per CDR3 protein. The sample contains around 280,000 distinct CDR3 sequences, around 20% of which appear only once. General study findings and limits: Apparently characteristic of ankylosing spondylitis blood was a TCR beta motif (about eight highly homologous variants). Within matched ankylosing spondylitis synovial fluid, disease-linked clones were reportedly significantly enriched. Those disease-linked clones were CD8+; they were also relatively rare in peripheral blood.

CDR3 size: 16 residues. Trimming shortened V by 0 bases and J by 1 base, and 11 bases separated the two germline ends. Per the germline V gene, CDR1 is SGHDT and CDR2 is YYEEEE. About this clonotype itself: Its matching antigen is unknown.

This receptor was taken from a male donor with ankylosing spondylitis or in good health (not recorded which). The sample consisted of blood, either unsorted or a sorted T cell fraction (not recorded which). The chain joins TRBV5-6 to TRBJ1-5; D is ambiguous. CDR3 in DNA: TGTGCCAGCAGCTTGGCTGGGCAAGGGAGCAATCAGCCCCAGCATTTT. It codes for CASSLAGQGSNQPQHF.